These 13 T cell receptor beta chains were sequenced from one sample in a study of control samples from healthy donors and cancer patients. Sequencing was performed with immunoSEQ multiplex PCR; in TCRdb, only in-frame clones are kept and a portion is missing. The table includes about 86,000 clones, around 90% detected once. The sequenced material came from PBMCs. All receptors derive from a woman aged 45 to 65 with colorectal cancer.

V is TRBV6-5 and J is TRBJ2-2, with D perhaps matching TRBD1 (5 bases). The CDR3 runs to 14 residues. V dropped 6 bases and J dropped 3 bases, with 11 bases sitting between them. The germline V gene encodes CDR1 MNHEY and CDR2 SVGAGI. The chain's CDR3 is CASRTQQDTGELFF. DNA of the CDR3: TGTGCCAGCAGAACCCAACAGGACACCGGGGAGCTGTTTTTT.

This clone has just one count. The gene calls are TRBV5-1 and TRBJ2-5, with no clear D. Trimming cost V 0 bases and J 2 bases, with 11 bases left between them. CDR1 SGHRS and CDR2 YFSETQ come from the germline V gene. This CDR3 has 15 amino acids. The CDR3: CASSLAGEAQETQYF. CDR3 DNA: TGCGCCAGCAGCTTGGCCGGCGAGGCACAAGAGACCCAGTACTTC.

The gene calls are TRBV24-1 and TRBJ2-2; D is undetermined. V was trimmed by 9 bases and J by 6 bases, leaving 16 bases between them. This CDR3 region has 14 residues. CDR1 and CDR2 from the germline V gene are KGHDR and SFDVKD. The CDR3 region is CATQDAVGAGELFF. The CDR3 nucleotides are TGTGCCACCCAGGACGCTGTCGGAGCCGGGGAGCTGTTTTTT.

The chain joins TRBV5-1 to TRBJ1-6; no clear D. There are 15 residues in the CDR3. Trimming pared 3 bases from V and 0 bases from J, leaving 7 bases between. Germline V gives CDR1 SGHRS, CDR2 YFSETQ. The CDR3: CASSYGSSYNSPLHF. CDR3 DNA sequence: TGCGCCAGCAGCTACGGGAGCTCCTATAATTCACCCCTCCACTTT.

The rearrangement uses TRBV18 and TRBJ1-3; 8 bases line up with TRBD1. CDR1 and CDR2 from the germline V gene are KGHSH and LQKENI. The V segment lost 5 bases and the J segment 1 base; nucleotides outside the gene matches: 4. The CDR3 has 15 amino acids. The CDR3: CASSTQGVSGNTIYF. CDR3 DNA: TGTGCCAGCTCAACACAGGGGGTATCTGGAAACACCATATATTTT.

The chain recombines TRBV18 with TRBJ2-1; possible D gene TRBD2, 6 bases. Germline-derived CDR1 and CDR2 are KGHSH and LQKENI. V was clipped by 4 bases and J by 8 bases, with 9 bases between them. The CDR3 totals 12 residues. CDR3 nucleotide sequence: TGTGCCAGCTCACGGAGGGACGATGAGCAGTTCTTC. This sequence encodes CASSRRDDEQFF.

This clone was seen just once. This rearrangement joins TRBV30 to TRBJ1-3; D remains ambiguous. Germline V gives CDR1 GTSNPN, CDR2 SVGIG (reference sequence). The CDR3 consists of 13 residues. Trimming shortened V by 1 base and J by 4 bases, and 8 bases separated the two germline ends. The CDR3 reads CAWSAGEGNTIYF. The CDR3 coding sequence is TGTGCCTGGAGTGCCGGGGAAGGAAACACCATATATTTT.

This rearrangement joins TRBV29-1 to TRBJ1-2; TRBD1 is a possible D gene (5 bases). The CDR3 is made up of 12 amino acids. The germline V and J ends were trimmed by 4 bases and 5 bases, with 11 bases remaining between them. Germline CDR1 is SQVTM and CDR2 is ANQGSEA. CDR3 residues: CSVANGGYGYTF. The CDR3 coding sequence is TGCAGCGTTGCGAATGGGGGTTATGGCTACACCTTC.

The rearrangement links TRBV28 to TRBJ1-1; perhaps TRBD1 as D (5 bases). Germline V gene lookup returns CDR1 MDHEN and CDR2 SYDVKM. V was pared by 4 bases and J by 0 bases, with 18 bases between. CDR3 length equals 17 residues. CDR3 sequence: CASSSPPTAPMNTEAFF. Written as DNA, the CDR3 is TGTGCCAGCAGTTCCCCCCCGACAGCCCCCATGAACACTGAAGCTTTCTTT.

The J gene is TRBJ2-1, the V gene TRBV2, with 8 bases fitting TRBD1. The CDR3 totals 14 residues. The junction had 6 bases not matched to a gene; V was cut back by 7 bases and J by 4 bases. Germline CDR1 reads SNHLY; CDR2 reads FYNNEI. CDR3 DNA: TGTGCCAGCATAGGGGGACAGGCGTACAATGAGCAGTTCTTC. Translating it yields CASIGGQAYNEQFF.

The chain recombines TRBV24-1 with TRBJ2-3; D is ambiguous. This CDR3 region has 17 residues. Germline CDR1 reads KGHDR; CDR2 reads SFDVKD. The V gene lost 4 bases and the J gene lost 2 bases, with 18 bases spanning the gap. As DNA, the CDR3 is TGTGCCACCAGTGAATCTGACGCTACTCCACACACAGATACGCAGTATTTT. It specifies CATSESDATPHTDTQYF.

In regard to this clone: Germline and junction disagree at one end, which may indicate a read error. Other DNA sequences from this sample encode an identical CDR3 as well. The chain has TRBV4-3 and TRBJ2-1; D unresolved. CDR1 LGHNA and CDR2 YSLEER come from the germline V gene. The CDR3 is 16 amino acids. This CDR3 reads CASSQAPVGSYNEQFF. In nucleotides, the CDR3 is TGCGCCAGTAGCCAAGCTCCGGTTGGCTCCTACAATGAGCAGTTCTTC.

This chain uses TRBV21-1 with TRBJ2-5. TRBV21-1 is assigned pseudogene status. The CDR3 contains 14 residues. The CDR3 bases are TGTGCCAGCAGCAAAGAAAAAAGCCAAGAGACCCAGTACTTC. Protein: CASSKEKSQETQYF.